This TCR beta chain was sequenced for a study of Graves' ophthalmopathy and Graves' hyperthyroidism. Germline V gene lookup returns CDR1 SEHNR and CDR2 FQNEAQ (reference sequence). CDR3 length equals 13 residues. The V segment lost 4 bases and the J segment 3 bases; nucleotides outside the gene matches: 3. Amplification targeted the TCR beta CDR3 regions, with RNA transcripts as the source material. A first-round RT-PCR used HTBI primers, followed by a second-round multiplex PCR. MiXCR, applied by TCRdb to the multiplex PCR reads, yields one record per CDR3 protein. This table has 620,000 or so distinct CDR3 sequences, around a fifth appearing once. This clonotype was found many times.

Sequenced material: peripheral blood. The chain couples TRBV7-9 to TRBJ2-7; TRBD1 matches 7 bases. The clonotype comes from a woman aged 18-29 years with stable Graves' hyperthyroidism. Some clones in this sample may be carry-over from other donors' samples. CDR3 loop: CASSSTGIYEQYF. The CDR3 region has the DNA TGTGCCAGCAGCTCGACAGGGATCTACGAGCAGTACTTC.